This passage covers 4 T cell receptor beta chains from one sample sequenced in a study of shared clonotypes between healthy human individuals. Clones were sequenced by immunoSEQ multiplex PCR, and TCRdb holds only the in-frame ones, with some missing. The table includes about 100,000 clones, around half detected once. Sequencing was done on a sample of PBMCs. Every receptor here comes from a woman in her thirties or forties in good health. Some clones in this sample may be carry-over from other donors' samples.

This clone was detected only a few times. The chain uses TRBV28 and TRBJ2-7; D perhaps matches TRBD2 (5 bases). Looked up from germline, CDR1 is MDHEN and CDR2 is SYDVKM. The CDR3 is 11 amino acids. Trimming took 6 bases from V and 2 from J, leaving 5 bases between them. This CDR3 reads CASRGAYEQYF. Here the CDR3 DNA reads TGTGCCAGCAGGGGAGCCTACGAGCAGTACTTC.

The gene calls are TRBV2 and TRBJ2-3, with D tentatively TRBD1 or TRBD2 (5 bases each). Trimming left V 0 bases short and J 13 bases short, with 20 bases between. From germline, CDR1 is SNHLY and CDR2 FYNNEI. This CDR3 contains 15 residues. CDR3 bases: TGTGCCAGCAGTGAAGCCCGGGCTGGGGGACGGGCAGAGTATTTT. Translated: CASSEARAGGRAEYF.

Ten or more counts support this clone. The V gene is TRBV29-1, the J gene TRBJ2-3; D not resolved. CDR3 size: 10 residues. Germline lookup yields CDR1 SQVTM and CDR2 ANQGSEA. Between the trimmed V and J ends, which lost 8 bases and 3 bases, there was a span of 6 bases. The CDR3 DNA reads as TGCAGCCATTGGACAGATACGCAGTATTTT. Amino acid sequence: CSHWTDTQYF.

The chain recombines TRBV6-1 with TRBJ2-6; no firm D call. The CDR3 loop spans 16 amino acids. Germline V lookup: CDR1 MNHNS, CDR2 SASEGT. V was trimmed by 1 base and J by 0 bases, leaving 7 bases between them. In nucleotides, the CDR3 is TGTGCCAGCAGTGAAGGGGGAATCTCTGGGGCCAACGTCCTGACTTTC. This codes for CASSEGGISGANVLTF.